The present TCR beta chain was sequenced within a study of T cell responses to AZD1222 COVID-19 vaccine. V lost 3 bases and J lost 4, with 9 bases in between. This CDR3 region has 13 residues. From germline, CDR1 is KGHSH and CDR2 LQKENI. Generated by immunoSEQ multiplex PCR, the TCRdb table keeps only in-frame clones and is missing some. This table has 95,000 to 150,000 clones, around 87% appearing once. Of note for this clone: Different DNA sequences within this sample yield the same CDR3.

The source is an adult who received the AZD1222 COVID-19 vaccine. Sequences were derived from peripheral blood, sampled 28 days after the second AZD1222 dose. The genes are TRBV18 and TRBJ1-1; no firm D call. The CDR3 here is CASSPKEGTEAFF. In DNA, the CDR3 is TGTGCCAGCTCACCCAAGGAAGGCACTGAAGCTTTCTTT.